A single count supports the clone carrying this T cell receptor beta chain. Its specificity is unknown. Some clones are missing from TCRdb's copy, which holds only in-frame ones; the method was immunoSEQ multiplex PCR. The data contain around 50,000 clones, approximately 93% of them singletons. The data derive from a study of cytomegalovirus exposure and HLA in healthy donors. Study conclusions and caveats: Investigators reported 150 to 200 TCR beta chains as tied to cytomegalovirus. Most sequenced TCRs were rare (though some public TCRs occurred in many donors). CMV antigen specificity of a few CMV-associated chains was confirmed in vitro.

The study drew the donors from its roughly 120-subject validation cohort, separate from the approximately 700-subject first cohort. Sequenced material: PBMCs. The sequence was collected from a woman aged 18 to 35 in good health and CMV-seropositive.

As DNA, the CDR3 is TGTGCCAGCAGTGATTTAACAGGGGCTGGGTCCTACGAGCAGTACTTC. This translates into CASSDLTGAGSYEQYF. The rearrangement uses TRBV6-1 and TRBJ2-7, with 7 bases fitting TRBD1. The CDR3 extends over 16 amino acids. CDR1 MNHNS and CDR2 SASEGT come from the germline V gene. Trimming at V came to 3 bases and at J to 1 base, leaving 9 bases not matched to a gene.